The present entry profiles one T cell receptor (beta chain) with its context. A junction boundary mismatches the germline segment, possibly from a read error. The sample originates from a study of blood T cell repertoires in COVID-19. How the authors handled the data: How many nucleated cells were present was estimated from reference gene primer amplification. The table came from immunoSEQ multiplex PCR; TCRdb's copy has only in-frame clones and leaves some out. That table furnishes V, J and clone size, whereas the DNA furnished D and trimming. The table has 280,000 or so clones, 75% to 90% seen once. The TCR comes from a woman aged 55-70 years with acute or convalescent COVID-19. Material: peripheral blood.

This CDR3 is CASSLTAGASTDTQYF. The CDR3 DNA reads TGTGCCAGCAGCTTAACGGCAGGAGCTAGCACAGATACACAGTATTTT. J is TRBJ2-3 and V is TRBV11-3; weak D call: TRBD2 (5 bases). The CDR3 spans 16 residues. Germline V CDR1 and CDR2: SGHNT, YENEEA.